The sequence of this TCR beta chain was determined in a study of response to subunit inactivated influenza vaccine. This CDR3 has 13 residues. V lost 8 bases to trimming and J lost 7 bases, with 15 bases between them. Ten or more counts support this clonotype. TCRdb analysed the RT-PCR reads with MiXCR anew, one entry per CDR3 protein. The table has hundreds of thousands of distinct CDR3 sequences, approximately 7.6% seen once. Material: PBMCs from blood, obtained approximately 25 months after vaccination. The gene calls are TRBV12-3 or TRBV12-4 and TRBJ2-1, with D possibly matching TRBD2 (6 bases). The receptor comes from a man aged 50 to 69 who received an inactivated influenza vaccine. CDR3: CASGGLLGNEQFF. For the CDR3, the DNA is TGTGCCAGCGGAGGGCTTTTAGGGAATGAGCAGTTCTTC.